This T cell receptor beta chain was identified during a study of human T cells and chemical hapten exposure. Whole-study results and caveats: Patch test score rose with PT1 expanded TCR count, significant at thresholds 8, 16 and 32, not 4. No change in TCRs above 1 in 1000 frequency was produced by DPC sensitization.

Details on this clonotype: Antigen specificity is unknown.

The CDR3 totals 13 residues. The V end was cut by 5 bases, the J end by 4 bases, with 10 bases between. CDR1 is SEHNR, CDR2 FQNEAQ, per germline (reference sequence). Noted time point: patch test 1, 2 weeks after DPC sensitization. Treatment specified: therapeutic diphenylcyclopropenone sensitization with weekly scalp DPC. Venepuncture was done earlier than the placement of each patch test. TCRdb fed the RACE reads into MiXCR, producing one record per CDR3 protein. The sample has some 70,000 distinct CDR3 sequences, 30% to 35% seen once. The chain employs TRBV7-9 and TRBJ2-3, with D possibly matching TRBD1 (5 bases). The specimen was whole blood, collected in connection with sensitization to the hapten diphenylcyclopropenone (DPC). The TCR comes from a man aged 40-50 years with alopecia areata. Some clones in this sample may be carry-over from other donors' samples. CDR3 DNA: TGTGCCAGCAGCCCAAAGGGGCCAGATACGCAGTATTTT. Protein product: CASSPKGPDTQYF.